Below, 31 T cell receptor beta chains from the same sample are listed, as sequenced in a study of blood T cell repertoires in COVID-19. The table came from immunoSEQ multiplex PCR; TCRdb's copy has only in-frame clones and leaves some out. The sample yields about 200,000 clones, 89% seen once. The source material was PBMCs or T cells enriched from blood (not recorded which). The receptors here all came from a woman between 18 and 30 years old who had recovered from COVID-19.

V and J are TRBV28 and TRBJ1-4; 9 bases match TRBD1. Trimming took 4 bases from V and 6 from J; bases not matched to a gene: 3. The germline V gene encodes CDR1 MDHEN and CDR2 SYDVKM. This CDR3 spans 14 amino acids. CDR3 loop: CASSSGTGHEKLFF. The DNA of the CDR3 is TGTGCCAGCAGTTCCGGGACAGGGCATGAAAAACTGTTTTTT.

A single count supports this clone. The chain carries TRBV9 and TRBJ2-2; TRBD2 might be the D (6 bases). Germline assignment: CDR1 SGDLS and CDR2 YYNGEE. The CDR3 totals 18 residues. V gave up 3 bases and J gave up 0 bases, with 18 bases separating them. CDR3 sequence (DNA): TGTGCCAGCAGCGCGGGATGGAACAGGACTACGAACACCGGGGAGCTGTTTTTT. Residues: CASSAGWNRTTNTGELFF.

The chain is built from TRBV6-6 and TRBJ1-5; 8 bases are a match to TRBD1. Germline lookup yields CDR1 MNHNY and CDR2 SVGAGI (reference sequence). J gave up 1 base and V 7 bases, and 9 bases lay outside the gene matches. The CDR3 is made up of 16 amino acids. CDR3 in DNA: TGTGCCAGCACCGACGGGCAGGGGGCGAGCAATCAGCCCCAGCATTTT. It encodes CASTDGQGASNQPQHF.

The chain carries TRBV7-3 and TRBJ2-2, with a weak D call TRBD2 (5 bases). Germline loops: CDR1 SGHTA, CDR2 FQGTGA. V was clipped by 5 bases and J by 6 bases, with 13 bases between them. The CDR3 covers 14 residues. CDR3 amino acids: CASSAIRGAGELFF. The CDR3 bases are TGTGCCAGCAGCGCAATACGGGGTGCCGGGGAGCTGTTTTTT.

This sequence joins TRBV3-1 (or the pseudogene TRBV3-2) and TRBJ1-1; TRBD1 is a possible D gene (5 bases). Trimming removed 2 bases at V and 1 base at J, with 8 bases between. Per germline, CDR1 LGHDT and CDR2 YNNKEL (reference sequence). CDR3 length: 14 amino acids. The CDR3 DNA reads TGTGCCAGCAGCCAACTCCAGGGGAACACTGAAGCTTTCTTT. Translation: CASSQLQGNTEAFF.

This chain joins TRBV7-2 and TRBJ2-7; 9 bases map to TRBD2. V lost 0 bases and J lost 2; bases outside the gene matches: 2. The CDR3 sequence is 15 residues long. Germline V gives CDR1 SGHTA, CDR2 FQGNSA. CDR3 sequence: CASSLARGGPYEQYF. CDR3 sequence (DNA): TGTGCCAGCAGCTTAGCGCGGGGGGGACCCTACGAGCAGTACTTC. The entire variable domain, with the rest obtained from reference TRBV7-2 and TRBJ2-7, is as follows: GAGVSQSPSNKVTEKGKDVELRCDPISGHTALYWYRQSLGQGLEFLIYFQGNSAPDKSGLPSDRFSAERTGGSVSTLTIQRTQQEDSAVYLCASSLARGGPYEQYFGPGTRLTVT.

This chain uses TRBV21-1 with TRBJ1-1; the table's D call, TRBD1, was not checked against the DNA. TRBV21-1 is termed a pseudogene. This CDR3 has 17 residues. The CDR3 loop is CASSRGWGRRSNTEAFF. CDR3 coding DNA: TGTGCCAGCAGCCGAGGCTGGGGGCGCCGGTCAAACACTGAAGCTTTCTTT.

This clone was picked up a small number of times. V usage is TRBV4-1 and J usage is TRBJ1-5; D is perhaps TRBD1 (5 bases). The CDR3 length is 15 residues. V was cut by 0 bases and J by 2 bases, with 8 bases left in between. Germline V CDR1 and CDR2: MGHRA, YSYEKL. The DNA for the CDR3 is TGCGCCAGCAGCCAAGAAGGGGTTGGCAATCAGCCCCAGCATTTT. Translated: CASSQEGVGNQPQHF.

The chain uses TRBV6-1 and TRBJ1-4; perhaps TRBD1 as D (6 bases). The CDR3 consists of 14 residues. CDR1 is MNHNS, CDR2 SASEGT, per germline. V lost 1 base to trimming and J lost 11 bases, with 14 bases between them. The CDR3 nucleotides are TGTGCCAGCAGTGAAGGGCCCTGGGGGGGCAAACTGTTTTTT. Its translation is CASSEGPWGGKLFF.

This clone was seen once. The chain employs TRBV5-1 and TRBJ1-2; TRBD1 matches at 9 bases. Germline CDR1 SGHRS, CDR2 YFSETQ. V shed 4 bases, J shed 2 bases, and the junction held 3 bases outside the gene matches. The CDR3 has 14 residues. The CDR3 loop is CASSEGTGNYGYTF. The CDR3 DNA reads TGCGCCAGCAGCGAGGGGACAGGGAACTATGGCTACACCTTC.

This clone was picked up a small number of times. The rearrangement joins TRBV6-5 to TRBJ1-1, with D possibly matching TRBD1 (5 bases). Trimming shortened V by 8 bases and J by 6 bases, and 19 bases separated the two germline ends. The CDR3 spans 14 residues. Germline V gene sequence: CDR1 MNHEY, CDR2 SVGAGI. The CDR3 is CASWEGSLRAEAFF. As DNA, the CDR3 is TGTGCCAGCTGGGAGGGGTCGTTACGGGCTGAAGCTTTCTTT.

This clone has just one count. The chain combines TRBV4-1 with TRBJ1-1, with TRBD1 identical over 8 bases. V shed 1 base and J 0 bases; nucleotides not matched to a gene: 1. The V gene's germline CDR1 is MGHRA and CDR2 YSYEKL. There are 15 residues in the CDR3. CDR3 protein: CASSQGQGMNTEAFF. The DNA for the CDR3 is TGCGCCAGCAGCCAAGGACAGGGGATGAACACTGAAGCTTTCTTT.

The chain carries TRBV19 and TRBJ2-1; possible D gene TRBD1, 6 bases. This CDR3 comprises 19 residues. Per the germline V gene, CDR1 is LNHDA and CDR2 is SQIVND (reference sequence). V lost 2 bases and J 5 bases, leaving 25 bases between the germline ends. CDR3 residues: CASSIFGAVFGTIDNEQFF. DNA for the CDR3: TGTGCCAGTAGTATATTCGGCGCTGTTTTCGGGACAATCGACAATGAGCAGTTCTTC.

The V and J genes are TRBV2 and TRBJ1-1; no definite D call. The CDR3 loop spans 13 amino acids. Germline assignment: CDR1 SNHLY and CDR2 FYNNEI. Trimming shortened V by 2 bases and J by 5 bases, and 9 bases separated the two germline ends. The CDR3 nucleotides read TGTGCCAGCAGTGAATTAGACACGACTGAAGCTTTCTTT. Its protein is CASSELDTTEAFF.

V gene TRBV2 combines with J gene TRBJ2-1; D perhaps matches TRBD1 (7 bases). The CDR3 runs to 16 residues. Germline CDR1 reads SNHLY; CDR2 reads FYNNEI. Trimming cost V 7 bases and J 4 bases, with 20 bases left between them. The CDR3: CASKSQGGGIYNEQFF. The CDR3 region has the DNA TGTGCCAGCAAATCCCAGGGGGGTGGGATATACAATGAGCAGTTCTTC. The variable domain in full, completed from reference TRBV2 and TRBJ2-1, reads EPEVTQTPSHQVTQMGQEVILRCVPISNHLYFYWYRQILGQKVEFLVSFYNNEISEKSEIFDDQFSVERPDGSNFTLKIRSTKLEDSAMYFCASKSQGGGIYNEQFFGPGTRLTVL.

CDR3: CASSLDPFPRPQHF. The CDR3 coding sequence is TGTGCCAGCAGCTTGGATCCCTTCCCGAGGCCCCAGCATTTT. The chain carries TRBV5-8 and TRBJ1-5, with no clear D. With 0 bases removed from V and 9 bases from J, the gap between germline ends came to 13 bases. The germline V gene encodes CDR1 SGHTS and CDR2 YDEGEE. The length of the CDR3 is 14 residues.

The chain uses TRBV4-1 and TRBJ2-1; D is uncertain. V was trimmed by 0 bases and J by 8 bases, leaving 11 bases between them. The CDR3 is 14 residues long. Germline-derived CDR1 and CDR2 are MGHRA and YSYEKL. CDR3 in amino acids: CASSQDALIHEQFF. CDR3 in DNA: TGCGCCAGCAGCCAAGACGCACTTATCCATGAGCAGTTCTTC.

The chain couples TRBV20-1 to TRBJ2-3, with TRBD2 as a possible D gene (5 bases). The germline CDR1 and CDR2 sequences are DFQATT and SNEGSKA (reference sequence). V was shortened by 5 bases and J by 6 bases, with 9 bases between the two germline ends. This CDR3 is built from 11 residues. The CDR3 loop reads CSAPREDTQYF. Written as DNA, the CDR3 is TGCAGTGCTCCGAGGGAGGATACGCAGTATTTT.

This chain connects TRBV2 to TRBJ2-7, with D possibly being TRBD1 (6 bases). V shed 9 bases and J shed 6 bases, with 21 bases lying between them. Germline CDR1 is SNHLY and CDR2 is FYNNEI. CDR3 size: 14 residues. The CDR3 is CARGRGHAESEQYF. DNA for the CDR3: TGTGCCAGAGGCAGGGGACACGCTGAGTCCGAGCAGTACTTC.

This clone has a single count. The rearrangement links TRBV3-1 (or the pseudogene TRBV3-2) to TRBJ2-7; the D gene is possibly TRBD2 (5 bases). CDR3 length equals 13 residues. Germline V gene sequence: CDR1 LGHDT, CDR2 YNNKEL (reference sequence). V was shortened by 4 bases and J by 5 bases, with 12 bases between the two germline ends. The CDR3 DNA sequence: TGTGCCAGCAGCCGGACCGAGGGCCACGAGCAGTACTTC. This sequence encodes CASSRTEGHEQYF.

This chain connects TRBV6-5 to TRBJ2-1; 8 positions match TRBD2. The germline CDR1 and CDR2 sequences are MNHEY and SVGAGI. Trimming took 5 bases from V and 8 from J; bases not matched to a gene: 8. The length of the CDR3 is 14 residues. CDR3 DNA sequence: TGTGCCAGCAGTCTCGGGGGGGGGACTGATGAGCAGTTCTTC. Translation: CASSLGGGTDEQFF.

V and J are TRBV10-3 and TRBJ2-1; 13 bases line up with TRBD2. Losses at the gene ends were 8 bases for V and 2 bases for J; bases not matched to a gene: 6. CDR3 length: 16 amino acids. From germline, CDR1 is ENHRY and CDR2 SYGVKD. CDR3 loop: CAIGRLAGGPYNEQFF. The CDR3 DNA reads TGTGCCATCGGTAGACTAGCGGGGGGACCCTACAATGAGCAGTTCTTC.

The V call is TRBV15, the J call TRBJ1-5; a weak D match, TRBD1 (6 bases). V was trimmed by 5 bases and J by 6 bases, leaving 17 bases between them. Per the germline V gene, CDR1 is LNHNV and CDR2 is YYDKDF (reference sequence). This CDR3 has 15 residues. The CDR3 here is CATSPGRGAGQPQHF. The DNA for the CDR3 is TGTGCCACCAGCCCTGGACGGGGGGCCGGTCAGCCCCAGCATTTT.

CDR3 in DNA: TGTGCCAGCAGTTACGTCCCCGGTTTTAACTATGGCTACACCTTC. This gives the protein CASSYVPGFNYGYTF. The V call is TRBV6-5, the J call TRBJ1-2, with D unclear. This CDR3 has 15 amino acids. The germline V gene encodes CDR1 MNHEY and CDR2 SVGAGI. The V end lost 2 bases, the J end lost 1 base, and 11 bases lay between the germline ends.

This rearrangement joins TRBV3-1 (or the pseudogene TRBV3-2) to TRBJ1-1; 8 bases are a match to TRBD1. The V segment lost 8 bases and the J segment 1 base; nucleotides outside the gene matches: 6. The germline CDR1 and CDR2 sequences are LGHDT and YNNKEL (reference sequence). The CDR3 contains 14 residues. The CDR3 DNA reads as TGTGCCAGCGGGGGTGGGACAGGGAACACTGAAGCTTTCTTT. Translating gives CASGGGTGNTEAFF.

In its sample, this clone was seen a few times. The rearrangement joins TRBV30 to TRBJ2-3, with D possibly being TRBD2 (5 bases). The CDR3 is made up of 17 amino acids. The V and J ends lost 0 bases and 1 base respectively, with 17 bases between them. CDR1 and CDR2 from the germline V gene are GTSNPN and SVGIG (reference sequence). CDR3 DNA: TGTGCCTGGAGTGTAGACGGGGTCGCCTTCGGCACAGATACGCAGTATTTT. It specifies CAWSVDGVAFGTDTQYF.

CDR3 region: CASSPGGQTDTQYF. The CDR3 bases are TGTGCCAGCAGCCCCGGCGGCCAAACAGATACGCAGTATTTT. The gene calls are TRBV7-3 and TRBJ2-3; D gene uncertain. Germline V gene lookup returns CDR1 SGHTA and CDR2 FQGTGA. This CDR3 contains 14 residues. Trimming removed 5 bases from V and 3 bases from J, with 12 bases in between.

V is TRBV2 and J is TRBJ2-3; 9 nucleotides agree with TRBD1. The CDR3 extends over 15 amino acids. Germline V gene lookup returns CDR1 SNHLY and CDR2 FYNNEI. J gave up 1 base and V 1 base, and 0 bases lay outside the gene matches. The chain's CDR3 is CASSEGDRGTDTQYF. As DNA, the CDR3 is TGTGCCAGCAGTGAAGGGGACAGGGGCACAGATACGCAGTATTTT.

The CDR3 sequence is CASSSSIFNYGYTF. CDR3 DNA: TGTGCCAGCAGCTCTTCTATTTTTAACTATGGCTACACCTTC. The chain is built from TRBV27 and TRBJ1-2; D is undetermined. Trimming removed 6 bases from V and 1 base from J, with 12 bases in between. This CDR3 is 14 amino acids long. Germline assignment: CDR1 MNHEY and CDR2 SMNVEV (reference sequence).

V gene TRBV2 combines with J gene TRBJ1-5; maybe TRBD1 (5 bases). The V gene lost 2 bases and the J gene lost 3 bases, with 11 bases spanning the gap. The CDR3 sequence is 15 residues long. The germline V gene encodes CDR1 SNHLY and CDR2 FYNNEI. For the CDR3, the DNA is TGTGCCAGCAGTGAATGGGGCAGCACCAATCAGCCCCAGCATTTT. It translates to CASSEWGSTNQPQHF.

The chain employs TRBV6-4 and TRBJ1-6, with D possibly being TRBD1 (6 bases). With 4 bases removed from V and 4 bases from J, the gap between germline ends came to 14 bases. Germline-derived CDR1 and CDR2 are MRHNA and SNTAGT. The CDR3 spans 16 residues. CDR3 sequence reads: CASSGPRTVYNSPLHF. CDR3 nucleotide sequence: TGTGCCAGCAGTGGGCCTCGGACAGTATATAATTCACCCCTCCACTTT.